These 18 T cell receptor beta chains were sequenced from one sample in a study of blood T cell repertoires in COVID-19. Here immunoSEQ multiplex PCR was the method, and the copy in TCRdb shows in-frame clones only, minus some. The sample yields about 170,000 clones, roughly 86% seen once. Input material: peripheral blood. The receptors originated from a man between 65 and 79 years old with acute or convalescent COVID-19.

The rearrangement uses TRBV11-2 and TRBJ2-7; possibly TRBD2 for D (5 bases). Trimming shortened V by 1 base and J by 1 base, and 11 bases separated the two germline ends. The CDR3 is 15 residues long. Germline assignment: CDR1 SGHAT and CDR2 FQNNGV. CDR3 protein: CASSLALLGSYEQYF. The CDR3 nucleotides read TGTGCCAGCAGCTTAGCATTACTAGGGTCCTACGAGCAGTACTTC.

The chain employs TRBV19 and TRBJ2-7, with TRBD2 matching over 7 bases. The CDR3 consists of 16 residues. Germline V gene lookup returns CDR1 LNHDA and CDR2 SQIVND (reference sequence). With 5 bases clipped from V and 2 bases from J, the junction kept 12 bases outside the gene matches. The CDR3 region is CASSVSLAVFTYEQYF. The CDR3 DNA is TGTGCCAGTAGTGTTAGTCTAGCGGTTTTTACCTACGAGCAGTACTTC.

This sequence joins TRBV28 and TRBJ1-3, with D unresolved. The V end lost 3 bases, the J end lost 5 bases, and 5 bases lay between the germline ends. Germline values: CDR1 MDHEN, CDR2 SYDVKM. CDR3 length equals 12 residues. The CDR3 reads CASSFRRNTIYF. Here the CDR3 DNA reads TGTGCCAGCAGTTTCAGGAGAAACACCATATATTTT. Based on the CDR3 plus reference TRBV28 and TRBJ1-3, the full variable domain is DVKVTQSSRYLVKRTGEKVFLECVQDMDHENMFWYRQDPGLGLRLIYFSYDVKMKEKGDIPEGYSVSREKKERFSLILESASTNQTSMYLCASSFRRNTIYFGEGSWLTVV.

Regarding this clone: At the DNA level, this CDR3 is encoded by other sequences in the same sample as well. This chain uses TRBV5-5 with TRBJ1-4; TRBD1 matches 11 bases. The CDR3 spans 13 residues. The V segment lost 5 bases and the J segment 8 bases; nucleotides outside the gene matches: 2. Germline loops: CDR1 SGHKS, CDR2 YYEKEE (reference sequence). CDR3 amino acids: CASSRDRGEKLFF. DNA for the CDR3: TGTGCCAGCAGTCGGGACAGGGGGGAAAAACTGTTTTTT.

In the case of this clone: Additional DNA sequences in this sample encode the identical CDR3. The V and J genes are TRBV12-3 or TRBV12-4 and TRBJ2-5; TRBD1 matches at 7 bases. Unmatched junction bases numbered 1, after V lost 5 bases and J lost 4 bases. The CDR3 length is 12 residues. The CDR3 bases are TGTGCCAGCAGTCGGGACAGAGAGACCCAGTACTTC. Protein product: CASSRDRETQYF.

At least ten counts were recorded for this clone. CDR3 amino acids: CATSGGKRETQYF. In nucleotides, the CDR3 is TGTGCCACTTCAGGGGGAAAAAGGGAGACCCAGTACTTC. The chain is built from TRBV28 and TRBJ2-5; the match to TRBD1 covers 7 bases. The CDR3 consists of 13 residues. Germline loops: CDR1 MDHEN, CDR2 SYDVKM. After removal of 10 bases from V and 5 bases from J, the junction contained 10 bases not matched to a gene.

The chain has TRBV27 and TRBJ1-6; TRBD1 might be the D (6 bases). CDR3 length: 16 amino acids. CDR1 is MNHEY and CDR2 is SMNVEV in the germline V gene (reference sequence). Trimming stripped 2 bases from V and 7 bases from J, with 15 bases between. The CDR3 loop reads CASSLRVAGANSPLHF. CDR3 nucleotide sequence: TGTGCCAGCAGTTTAAGGGTGGCGGGGGCAAATTCACCCCTCCACTTT.

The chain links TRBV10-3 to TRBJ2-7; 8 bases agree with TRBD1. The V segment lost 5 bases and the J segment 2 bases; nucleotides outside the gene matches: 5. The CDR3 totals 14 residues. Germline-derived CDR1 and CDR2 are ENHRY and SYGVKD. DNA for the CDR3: TGTGCCATCAGTCTAGGACAGGGCCCCTACGAGCAGTACTTC. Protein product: CAISLGQGPYEQYF.

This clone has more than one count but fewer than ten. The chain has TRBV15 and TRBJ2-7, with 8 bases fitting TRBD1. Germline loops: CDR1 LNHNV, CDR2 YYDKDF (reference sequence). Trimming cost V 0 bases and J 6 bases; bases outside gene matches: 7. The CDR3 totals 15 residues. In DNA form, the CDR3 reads TGTGCCACCAGCAGAGATAGGACAGGGTCCGGCGAGCAGTACTTC. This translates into CATSRDRTGSGEQYF.

Here the CDR3 DNA reads TGTGCCAGCACCCTAATACTAGCTCAGGAGACCCAGTACTTC. This translates into CASTLILAQETQYF. The chain carries TRBV2 and TRBJ2-5, with D tentatively TRBD2 (6 bases). V lost 7 bases and J lost 5, with 17 bases in between. The CDR3 consists of 14 residues. Germline V gene data show CDR1 as SNHLY and CDR2 as FYNNEI.

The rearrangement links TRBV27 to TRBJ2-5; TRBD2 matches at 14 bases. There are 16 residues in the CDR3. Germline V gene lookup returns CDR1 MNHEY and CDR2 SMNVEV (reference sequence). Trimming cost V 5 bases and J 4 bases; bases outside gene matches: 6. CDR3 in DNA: TGTGCCAGCAGTACTGGGACTAGCGGGGGTTTAGAGACCCAGTACTTC. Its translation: CASSTGTSGGLETQYF.

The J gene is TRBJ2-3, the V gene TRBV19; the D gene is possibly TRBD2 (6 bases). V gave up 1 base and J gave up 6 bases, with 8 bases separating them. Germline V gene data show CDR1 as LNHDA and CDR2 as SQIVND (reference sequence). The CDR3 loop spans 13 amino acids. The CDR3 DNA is TGTGCCAGTAGTATAGGGGGGAGGGATACGCAGTATTTT. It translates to CASSIGGRDTQYF.

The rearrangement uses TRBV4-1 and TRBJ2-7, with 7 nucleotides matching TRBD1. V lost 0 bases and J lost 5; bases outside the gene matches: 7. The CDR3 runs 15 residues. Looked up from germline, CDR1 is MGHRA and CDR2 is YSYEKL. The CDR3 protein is CASSQERTGVDEQYF. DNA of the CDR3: TGCGCCAGCAGCCAAGAGAGGACAGGAGTCGACGAGCAGTACTTC.

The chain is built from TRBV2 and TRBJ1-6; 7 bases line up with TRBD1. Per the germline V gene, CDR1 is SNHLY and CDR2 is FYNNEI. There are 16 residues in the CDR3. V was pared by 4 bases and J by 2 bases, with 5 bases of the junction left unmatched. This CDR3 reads CASSVGDRAYNSPLHF. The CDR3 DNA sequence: TGTGCCAGCAGTGTGGGAGACAGGGCCTATAATTCACCCCTCCACTTT.

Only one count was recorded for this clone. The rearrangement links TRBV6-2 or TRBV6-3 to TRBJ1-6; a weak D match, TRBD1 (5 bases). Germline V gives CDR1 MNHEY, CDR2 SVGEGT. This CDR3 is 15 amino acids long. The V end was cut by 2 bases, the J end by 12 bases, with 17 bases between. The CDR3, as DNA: TGTGCCAGCAGTTACGAGCGGGGAACGGGGGGACCCCTCCACTTT. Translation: CASSYERGTGGPLHF.

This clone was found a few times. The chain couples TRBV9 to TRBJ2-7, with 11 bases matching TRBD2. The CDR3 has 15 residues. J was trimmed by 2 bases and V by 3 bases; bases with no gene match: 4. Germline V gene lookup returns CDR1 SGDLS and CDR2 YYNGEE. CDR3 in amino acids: CASSGGTSGPYEQYF. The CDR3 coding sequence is TGTGCCAGCAGCGGGGGGACTAGCGGTCCCTACGAGCAGTACTTC.

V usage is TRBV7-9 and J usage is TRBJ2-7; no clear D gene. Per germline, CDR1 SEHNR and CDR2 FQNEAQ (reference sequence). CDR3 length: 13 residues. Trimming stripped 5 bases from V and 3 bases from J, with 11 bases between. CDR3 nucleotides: TGTGCCAGCAGCGGCGGTCAAGACTACGAGCAGTACTTC. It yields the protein CASSGGQDYEQYF.

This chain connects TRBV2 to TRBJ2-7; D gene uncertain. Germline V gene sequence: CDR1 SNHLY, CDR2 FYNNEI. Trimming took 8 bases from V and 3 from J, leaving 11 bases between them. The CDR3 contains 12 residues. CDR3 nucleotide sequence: TGTGCCAGCCGTACTTTTAGCTACGAGCAGTACTTC. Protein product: CASRTFSYEQYF.